This T cell receptor beta chain was sequenced for a study of blood T cells in healthy people across ages. Findings of the study overall: In these data, TCR beta diversity tracked strongly with naive T cell percentage.

V was trimmed by 6 bases and J by 3 bases, leaving 15 bases between them. CDR3 size: 14 residues. CDR1 and CDR2 (germline): KGHSH, LQKENI. Sample-barcoded 5' priming and a J-beta primer mix drove a second PCR of about 6 to 12 cycles. Individual samples furnished no less than 2.5 million CDR3-containing paired-end reads apiece. From the 5' RACE reads, TCRdb called clonotypes with MiXCR, one entry per CDR3 protein. The data show more than 800,000 distinct CDR3 sequences, 45% seen once. This clonotype was picked up a small number of times. Its matching antigen is unknown. The TCR comes from a woman aged 60-75 years in good health. V and J are TRBV18 and TRBJ2-7; perhaps TRBD2 as D (5 bases). Sequenced input: blood. The CDR3 DNA reads TGTGCCAGCTCTCCTAGCCCCATTGGCTACGAGCAGTACTTC. This codes for CASSPSPIGYEQYF.